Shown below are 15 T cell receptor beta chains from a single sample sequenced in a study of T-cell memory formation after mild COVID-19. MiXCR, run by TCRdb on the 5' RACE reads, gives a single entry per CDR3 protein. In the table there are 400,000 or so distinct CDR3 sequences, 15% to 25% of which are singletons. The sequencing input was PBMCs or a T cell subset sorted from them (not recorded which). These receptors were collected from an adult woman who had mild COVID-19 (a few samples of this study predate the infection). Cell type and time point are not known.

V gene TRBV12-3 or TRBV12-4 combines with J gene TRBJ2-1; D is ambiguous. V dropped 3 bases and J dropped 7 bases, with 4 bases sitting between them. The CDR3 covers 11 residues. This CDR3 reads CASSFTNEQFF. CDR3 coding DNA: TGTGCCAGCAGTTTCACGAATGAGCAGTTCTTC.

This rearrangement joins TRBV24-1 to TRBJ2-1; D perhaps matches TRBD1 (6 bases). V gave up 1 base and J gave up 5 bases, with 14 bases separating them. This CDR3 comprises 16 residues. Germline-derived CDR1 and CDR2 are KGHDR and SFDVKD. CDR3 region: CATSDFRQDSNNEQFF. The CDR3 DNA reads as TGTGCCACCAGTGATTTTCGCCAGGACAGCAACAATGAGCAGTTCTTC.

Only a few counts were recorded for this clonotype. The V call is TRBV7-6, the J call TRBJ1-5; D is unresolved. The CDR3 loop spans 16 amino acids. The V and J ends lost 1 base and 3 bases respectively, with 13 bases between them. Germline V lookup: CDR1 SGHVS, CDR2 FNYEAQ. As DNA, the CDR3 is TGTGCCAGCAGCTTAGAACCCGCAGGCAACAATCAGCCCCAGCATTTT. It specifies CASSLEPAGNNQPQHF.

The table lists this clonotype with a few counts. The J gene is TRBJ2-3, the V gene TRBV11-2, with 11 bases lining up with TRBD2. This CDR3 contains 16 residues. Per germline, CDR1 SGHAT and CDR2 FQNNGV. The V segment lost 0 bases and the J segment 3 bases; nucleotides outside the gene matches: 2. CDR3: CASSLEGLAVTDTQYF. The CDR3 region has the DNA TGTGCCAGCAGCTTAGAGGGACTAGCGGTAACAGATACGCAGTATTTT.

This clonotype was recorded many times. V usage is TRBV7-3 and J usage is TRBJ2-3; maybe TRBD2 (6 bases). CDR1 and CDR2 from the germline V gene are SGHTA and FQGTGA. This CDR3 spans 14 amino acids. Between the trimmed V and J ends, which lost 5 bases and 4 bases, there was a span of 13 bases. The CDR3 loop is CASSPEWGADTQYF. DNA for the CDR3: TGTGCCAGCAGCCCAGAATGGGGGGCAGATACGCAGTATTTT.

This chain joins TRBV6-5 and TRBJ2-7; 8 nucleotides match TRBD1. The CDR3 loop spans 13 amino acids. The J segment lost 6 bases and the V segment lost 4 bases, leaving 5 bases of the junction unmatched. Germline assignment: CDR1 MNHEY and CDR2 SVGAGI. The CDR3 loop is CASSSGTGFEQYF. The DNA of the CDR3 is TGTGCCAGCAGTTCGGGGACAGGTTTCGAGCAGTACTTC.

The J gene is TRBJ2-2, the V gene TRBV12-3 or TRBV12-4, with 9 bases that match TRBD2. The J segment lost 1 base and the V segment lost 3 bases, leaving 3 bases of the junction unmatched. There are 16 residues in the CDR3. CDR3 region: CASSLRLAVNTGELFF. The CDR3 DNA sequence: TGTGCCAGCAGTTTGCGACTAGCGGTGAACACCGGGGAGCTGTTTTTT.

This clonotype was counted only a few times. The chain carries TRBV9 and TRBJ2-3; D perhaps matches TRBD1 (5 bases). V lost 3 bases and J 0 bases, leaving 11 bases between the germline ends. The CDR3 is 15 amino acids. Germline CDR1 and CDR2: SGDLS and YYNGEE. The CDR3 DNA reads TGTGCCAGCAGCGGCAACAGGTATAGCACAGATACGCAGTATTTT. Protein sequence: CASSGNRYSTDTQYF.

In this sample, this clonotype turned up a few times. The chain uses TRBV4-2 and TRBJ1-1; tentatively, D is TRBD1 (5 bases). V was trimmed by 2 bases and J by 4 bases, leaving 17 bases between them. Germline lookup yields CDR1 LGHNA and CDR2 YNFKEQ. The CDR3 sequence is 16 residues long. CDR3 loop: CASSQRVVGAGTEAFF. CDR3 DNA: TGTGCCAGCAGCCAAAGAGTTGTAGGGGCGGGCACTGAAGCTTTCTTT.

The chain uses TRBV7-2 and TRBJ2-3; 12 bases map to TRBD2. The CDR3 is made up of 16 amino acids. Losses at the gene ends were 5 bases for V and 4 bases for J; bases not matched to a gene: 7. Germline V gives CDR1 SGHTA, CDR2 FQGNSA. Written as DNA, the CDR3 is TGTGCCAGCAGCCAAGGACTAGCGGGGTTCGCAGATACGCAGTATTTT. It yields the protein CASSQGLAGFADTQYF.

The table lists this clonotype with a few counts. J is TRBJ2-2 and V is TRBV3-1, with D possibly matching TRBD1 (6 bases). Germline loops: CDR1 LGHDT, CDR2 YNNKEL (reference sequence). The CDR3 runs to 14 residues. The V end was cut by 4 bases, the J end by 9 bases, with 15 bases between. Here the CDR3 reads CASSRPTGYRELFF. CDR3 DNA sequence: TGTGCCAGCAGCCGGCCTACAGGGTACAGGGAGCTGTTTTTT.

The CDR3 here is CASSQPGTRNSGANVLTF. CDR3 sequence (DNA): TGTGCCAGCAGTCAGCCCGGGACACGAAACTCTGGGGCCAACGTCCTGACTTTC. The chain is built from TRBV6-2 or TRBV6-3 and TRBJ2-6, with a possible D match to TRBD1 (6 bases). V was clipped by 5 bases and J by 0 bases, with 17 bases between them. Germline values: CDR1 MNHEY, CDR2 SVGEGT. The CDR3 has 18 amino acids.

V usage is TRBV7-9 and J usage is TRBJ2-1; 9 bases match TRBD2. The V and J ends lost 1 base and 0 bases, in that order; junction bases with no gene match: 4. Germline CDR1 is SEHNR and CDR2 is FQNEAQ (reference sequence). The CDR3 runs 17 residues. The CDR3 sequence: CASSLGPGLASYNEQFF. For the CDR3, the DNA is TGTGCCAGCAGCTTAGGCCCGGGACTAGCCTCCTACAATGAGCAGTTCTTC.

Here the CDR3 DNA reads TGTGCCACCAGTGTCGACAGGGGGTATGGCTACACCTTC. Protein product: CATSVDRGYGYTF. This chain uses TRBV24-1 with TRBJ1-2; TRBD1 matches 9 bases. Germline CDR1 and CDR2: KGHDR and SFDVKD. CDR3 length equals 13 residues. J was trimmed by 5 bases and V by 5 bases; bases with no gene match: 2.

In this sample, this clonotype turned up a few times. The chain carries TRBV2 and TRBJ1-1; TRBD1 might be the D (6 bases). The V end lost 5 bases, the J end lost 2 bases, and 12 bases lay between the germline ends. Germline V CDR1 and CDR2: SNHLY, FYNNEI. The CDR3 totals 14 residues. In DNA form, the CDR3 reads TGTGCCAGCAGTCGACAGGCACGAAACACTGAAGCTTTCTTT. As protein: CASSRQARNTEAFF. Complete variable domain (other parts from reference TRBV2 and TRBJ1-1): EPEVTQTPSHQVTQMGQEVILRCVPISNHLYFYWYRQILGQKVEFLVSFYNNEISEKSEIFDDQFSVERPDGSNFTLKIRSTKLEDSAMYFCASSRQARNTEAFFGQGTRLTVV.